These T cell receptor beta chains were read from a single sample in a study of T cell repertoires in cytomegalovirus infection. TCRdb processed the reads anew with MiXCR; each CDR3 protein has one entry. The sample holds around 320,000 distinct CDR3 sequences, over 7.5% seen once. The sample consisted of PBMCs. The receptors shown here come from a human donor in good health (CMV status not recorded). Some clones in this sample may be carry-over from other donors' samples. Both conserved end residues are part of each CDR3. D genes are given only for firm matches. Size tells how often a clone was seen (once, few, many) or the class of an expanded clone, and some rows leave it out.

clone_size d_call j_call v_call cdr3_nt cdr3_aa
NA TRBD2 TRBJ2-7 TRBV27 TGTGCCAGCAGTTTCTCCGTCCCGGGACTAGCGGGAGGCGAATCCTACGAGCAGTACTTC CASSFSVPGLAGGESYEQYF
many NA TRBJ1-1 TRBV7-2 TGTGCCAGCAGCTCTACCCGTTCCGGGGAGCGGACTGAAGCTTTCTTT CASSSTRSGERTEAFF
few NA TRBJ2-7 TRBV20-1 TGCAGTGCTAGCCCCCGACCCAGGGGCCTCTACGAGCAGTACTTC CSASPRPRGLYEQYF
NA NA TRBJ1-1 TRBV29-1 TGCAGCGTTCCGGGGAGTACTGAAGCTTTCTTT CSVPGSTEAFF
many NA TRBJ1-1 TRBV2 TGTGCCAGCAGTGACAAACAGATTAAGCACACTGAAGCTTTCTTT CASSDKQIKHTEAFF
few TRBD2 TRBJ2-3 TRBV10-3 TGTGCCATCAGGGGACTAGCGGGAGAGCGCACAGATACGCAGTATTTT CAIRGLAGERTDTQYF
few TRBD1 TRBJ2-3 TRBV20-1 TGCAGTGCTGAAACAGGGGGCACCAACACAGATACGCAGTATTTT CSAETGGTNTDTQYF
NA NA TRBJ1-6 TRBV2 TGTGCCAGCAGGGTCAAGGGAAATGCCTATAATTCACCCCTCCACTTT CASRVKGNAYNSPLHF
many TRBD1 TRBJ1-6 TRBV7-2 TGTGCCAGCAGCAACCGACAGGGGGCGCGGGCACCCCTCCACTTT CASSNRQGARAPLHF
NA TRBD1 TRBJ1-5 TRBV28 TGTGCCAGCACCTCCCAGACAGGGTGGAATCAGCCCCAGCATTTT CASTSQTGWNQPQHF
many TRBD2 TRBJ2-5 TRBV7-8 TGTGCCAGCAGCTTGGCGGGAGGGCTCGGAGAGACCCAGTACTTC CASSLAGGLGETQYF
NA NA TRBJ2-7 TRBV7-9 TGTGCCAGCAGCTTAAGGGGGGGGGGCGAGGACGAGCAGTACTTC CASSLRGGGEDEQYF
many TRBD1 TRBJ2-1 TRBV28 TGTGCCAGCAGTCCATGGGGACAGGGTCCCCTCTACGCGGAGCAGTTCTTC CASSPWGQGPLYAEQFF
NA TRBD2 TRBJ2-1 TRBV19 TGTGCCAGTAGTATAGACCTCTCAGGGTTACTAGCGGGAAGTGAGCAGTTCTTC CASSIDLSGLLAGSEQFF
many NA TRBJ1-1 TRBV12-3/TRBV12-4 TGTGCCAGCAGTTTATCGGGGGCGCGGACTGAAGCTTTCTTT CASSLSGARTEAFF
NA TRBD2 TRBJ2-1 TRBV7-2 TGTGCCAGCAGCTCGGCTAGCGGGGGGGTGTGGAATGAGCAGTTCTTC CASSSASGGVWNEQFF
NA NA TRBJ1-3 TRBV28 TGTGCCAGCAGTGATAACAGAGCTACCATATATTTT CASSDNRATIYF
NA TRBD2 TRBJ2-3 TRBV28 TGTGCCAGCAGTTTCGGACTAGCTTCTAGCACAGATACGCAGTATTTT CASSFGLASSTDTQYF
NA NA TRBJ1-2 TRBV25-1 TGTGCCAGCAGTATCGGGGGGAGCTATGGCTACACCTTC CASSIGGSYGYTF
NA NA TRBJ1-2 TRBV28 TGTGCCAGCACCTCTCCTGTATTGGGCTATGGCTACACCTTC CASTSPVLGYGYTF
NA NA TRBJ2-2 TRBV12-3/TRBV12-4 TGTGCCAGCAGTTTTTCGGAGCGGACCGGGGAGCTGTTTTTT CASSFSERTGELFF
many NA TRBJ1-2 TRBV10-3 TGTGCCATCAGTGAGAACTTGGGCTATGGCTACACCTTC CAISENLGYGYTF
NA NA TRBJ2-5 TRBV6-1 TGTGCCAGCAGTTACGGGGGATATCAAGAGACCCAGTACTTC CASSYGGYQETQYF
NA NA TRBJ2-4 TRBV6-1 TGTGCCAGCAGTGGTCAGGGAATCGGTGCCAAAAACATTCAGTACTTC CASSGQGIGAKNIQYF
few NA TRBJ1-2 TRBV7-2 TGTGCCAGCAGCTTAGTCGAGGGGACGGTCTATGGCTACACCTTC CASSLVEGTVYGYTF
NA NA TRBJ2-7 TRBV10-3 TGTGCCATCAGTGAGTCGGGGGCGGTATACGAGCAGTACTTC CAISESGAVYEQYF
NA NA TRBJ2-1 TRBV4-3 TGCGCCAGCAGCCAATCGGATGGGAGGTGGCAGTTCTTC CASSQSDGRWQFF
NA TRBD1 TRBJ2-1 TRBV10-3 TGTGCCATCAGTGCCGACAGGGGTACCTACAATGAGCAGTTCTTC CAISADRGTYNEQFF
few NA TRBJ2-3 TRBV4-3 TGCGCCAGCAGCCAATTCTCCCCAGCTGGGGATCCCACAGATACGCAGTATTTT CASSQFSPAGDPTDTQYF
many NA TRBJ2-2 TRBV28 TGTGCCAGCAGTCCGTCGGTAGGGGCGACCGGGGAGCTGTTTTTT CASSPSVGATGELFF
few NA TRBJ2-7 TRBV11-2 TGTGCCAGCAGCTTAGTTTTGTCAGGGATCGCCTCCGAGCAGTACTTC CASSLVLSGIASEQYF